This TCR beta chain emerged from a study of beta chain features in type 1 diabetes. Findings of the study overall: People with Type 1 diabetes carried modestly yet significantly shorter TCRB CDR3s in all four CD4+ subsets.

Markers CD45RO/CCR7/CD25/CD127/CD95/CD27 served to sort CD4+ naive, central memory, regulatory and stem cell-like memory cells. This clone was detected only a few times. Its antigen remains unidentified. The investigators reverse transcribed all of the isolated RNA, so they sequenced expressed TCRB transcripts. The repertoire was sequenced with immunoSEQ multiplex PCR; TCRdb's copy has only in-frame clones and lacks some. The sample records 230,000 or so clones, 15% to 20% being singletons. The sequenced sample was naive CD4+ T cells from blood. The clonotype comes from a young man with type 1 diabetes.

In nucleotides, the CDR3 is TGTGCCTGGAGTCCCCCGGGGGCGGGAGATACGCAGTATTTT. This translates into CAWSPPGAGDTQYF. This rearrangement joins TRBV30 to TRBJ2-3; perhaps D is TRBD1 or TRBD2 (6 bases each). The ends were cut back, 2 bases at V and 5 bases at J, with 14 bases in the middle. The CDR3 has 14 amino acids. Per germline, CDR1 GTSNPN and CDR2 SVGIG (reference sequence).